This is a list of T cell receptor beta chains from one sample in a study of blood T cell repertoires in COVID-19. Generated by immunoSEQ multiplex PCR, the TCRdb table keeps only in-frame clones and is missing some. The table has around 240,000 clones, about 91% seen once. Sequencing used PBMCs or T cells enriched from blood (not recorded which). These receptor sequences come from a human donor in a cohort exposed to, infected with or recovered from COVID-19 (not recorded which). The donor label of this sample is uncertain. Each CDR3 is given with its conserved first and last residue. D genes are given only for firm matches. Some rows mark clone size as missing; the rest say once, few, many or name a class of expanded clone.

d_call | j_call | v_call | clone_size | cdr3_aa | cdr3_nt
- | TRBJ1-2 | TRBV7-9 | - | CASSPDLARTRGYGYTF | TGTGCCAGCAGTCCTGACCTCGCAAGGACTCGGGGCTATGGCTACACCTTC
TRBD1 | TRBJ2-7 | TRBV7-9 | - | CASSQGQGSEQYF | TGTGCCAGCAGCCAGGGACAGGGGTCCGAGCAGTACTTC
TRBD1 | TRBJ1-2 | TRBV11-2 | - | CASSLPLTGERNYGYTF | TGTGCCAGCAGCTTACCCCTAACAGGGGAAAGAAACTATGGCTACACCTTC
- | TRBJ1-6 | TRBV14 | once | CASSQGDRLSSYNSPLHF | TGTGCCAGCAGCCAAGGAGACAGGTTAAGCTCCTATAATTCACCCCTCCACTTT
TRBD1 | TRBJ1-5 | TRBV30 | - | CAWRRQGNNQPQHF | TGTGCCTGGAGAAGACAGGGAAACAATCAGCCCCAGCATTTT
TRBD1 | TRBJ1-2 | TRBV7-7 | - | CATTGRRQGAVGYTF | TGTGCCACGACTGGGAGGAGACAGGGAGCAGTCGGCTACACCTTC
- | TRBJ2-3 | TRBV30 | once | CALGDLYTDTQYF | TGTGCCCTAGGCGACCTTTACACAGATACGCAGTATTTT
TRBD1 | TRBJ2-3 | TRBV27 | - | CASSRGTGASTDTQYF | TGTGCCAGCAGTCGAGGGACAGGGGCGAGCACAGATACGCAGTATTTT
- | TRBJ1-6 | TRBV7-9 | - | CASSPPGYNSPLHF | TGTGCCAGCAGCCCGCCGGGGTATAATTCACCCCTCCACTTT
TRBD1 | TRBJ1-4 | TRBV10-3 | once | CAISESIGQGVATNEKLFF | TGTGCCATCAGTGAATCGATTGGGCAGGGGGTTGCAACTAATGAAAAACTGTTTTTT
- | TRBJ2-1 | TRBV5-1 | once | CASSLSGFYNEQFF | TGCGCCAGCAGCTTGTCGGGATTCTACAATGAGCAGTTCTTC
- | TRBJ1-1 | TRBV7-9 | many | CANERGEAFF | TGTGCCAACGAAAGGGGGGAAGCTTTCTTT
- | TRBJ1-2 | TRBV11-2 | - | CASSFGQNGYTF | TGTGCCAGCAGCTTCGGACAGAATGGCTACACCTTC
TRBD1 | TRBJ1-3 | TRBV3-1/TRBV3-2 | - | CASSQAGQLSGNTIYF | TGTGCCAGCAGCCAAGCGGGACAGCTCTCTGGAAACACCATATATTTT
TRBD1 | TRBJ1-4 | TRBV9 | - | CASSEGQGGGEKLFF | TGTGCCAGCAGCGAGGGACAGGGAGGGGGTGAAAAACTGTTTTTT